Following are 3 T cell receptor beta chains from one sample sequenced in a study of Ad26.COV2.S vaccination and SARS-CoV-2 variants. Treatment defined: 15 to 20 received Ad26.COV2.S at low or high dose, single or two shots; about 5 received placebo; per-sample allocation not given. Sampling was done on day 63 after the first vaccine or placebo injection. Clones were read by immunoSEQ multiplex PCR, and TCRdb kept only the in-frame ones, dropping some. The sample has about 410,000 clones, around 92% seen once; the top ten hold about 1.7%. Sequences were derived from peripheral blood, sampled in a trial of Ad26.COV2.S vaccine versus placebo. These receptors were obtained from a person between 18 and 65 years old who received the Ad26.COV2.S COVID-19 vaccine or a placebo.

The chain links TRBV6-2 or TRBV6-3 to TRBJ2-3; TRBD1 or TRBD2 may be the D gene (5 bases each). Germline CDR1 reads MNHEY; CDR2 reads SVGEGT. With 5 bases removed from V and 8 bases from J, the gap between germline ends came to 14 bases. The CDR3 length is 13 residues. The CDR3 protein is CASSRGLVGTQYF. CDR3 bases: TGTGCCAGCAGTCGGGGCCTAGTAGGTACGCAGTATTTT.

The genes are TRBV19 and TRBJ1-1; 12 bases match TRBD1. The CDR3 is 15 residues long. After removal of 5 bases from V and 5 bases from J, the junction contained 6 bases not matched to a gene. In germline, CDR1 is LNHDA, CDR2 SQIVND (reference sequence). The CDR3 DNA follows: TGTGCCAGTAGTTTAGGGACAGGGGGCCGAACTGAAGCTTTCTTT. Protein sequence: CASSLGTGGRTEAFF.

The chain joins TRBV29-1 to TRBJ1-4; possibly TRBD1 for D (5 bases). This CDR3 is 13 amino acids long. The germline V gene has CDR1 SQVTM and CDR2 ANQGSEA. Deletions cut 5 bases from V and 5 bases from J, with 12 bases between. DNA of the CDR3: TGCAGCGTTTCATGGACATCAAATGAAAAACTGTTTTTT. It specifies CSVSWTSNEKLFF.